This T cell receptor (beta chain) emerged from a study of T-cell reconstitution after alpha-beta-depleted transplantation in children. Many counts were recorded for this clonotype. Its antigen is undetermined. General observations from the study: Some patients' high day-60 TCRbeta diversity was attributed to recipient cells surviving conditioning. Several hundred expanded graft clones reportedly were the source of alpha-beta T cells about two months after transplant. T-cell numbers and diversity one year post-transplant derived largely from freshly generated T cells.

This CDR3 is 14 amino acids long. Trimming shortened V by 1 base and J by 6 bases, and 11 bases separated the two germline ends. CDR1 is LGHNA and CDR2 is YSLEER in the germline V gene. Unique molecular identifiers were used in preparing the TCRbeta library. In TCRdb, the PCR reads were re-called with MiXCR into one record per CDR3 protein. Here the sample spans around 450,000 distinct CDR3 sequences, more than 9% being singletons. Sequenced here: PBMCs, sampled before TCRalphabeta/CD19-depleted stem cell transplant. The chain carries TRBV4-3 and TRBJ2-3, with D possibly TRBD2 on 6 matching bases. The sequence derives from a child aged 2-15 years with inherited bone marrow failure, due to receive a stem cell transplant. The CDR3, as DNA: TGCGCCAGCAGCCAAGCCGGGGGAACCGATACGCAGTATTTT. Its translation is CASSQAGGTDTQYF.